A single TCR beta chain is shown here with its context. Germline loops: CDR1 SGHDN, CDR2 FVKESK. The CDR3 extends over 14 amino acids. The V end lost 4 bases, the J end lost 4 bases, and 10 bases lay between the germline ends. This record comes from a study of cytomegalovirus exposure and HLA in healthy donors. A multiplex PCR was run with 60 Vbeta primers and 13 Jbeta primers. Assay: immunoSEQ multiplex PCR; the TCRdb copy retains only in-frame clones and omits some. Among 120,000 or so clones listed, about 78% were seen once. The chain carries TRBV14 and TRBJ2-2, with D perhaps TRBD1 (6 bases). The TCR originated in a female donor in good health and CMV-seronegative. Source material: PBMCs. The CDR3 DNA sequence: TGTGCCAGCAGCCCCTGGGACATCACCGGGGAGCTGTTTTTT. Encoded protein: CASSPWDITGELFF.